This T cell receptor (beta chain) was recorded in a study of blood T cell repertoires in COVID-19. Data came from immunoSEQ multiplex PCR; TCRdb stores just in-frame clones and leaves some out. There are 150,000 to 200,000 clones in the sample; roughly nine tenths occur only once, and around 3.3% lies in the top ten. Germline lookup yields CDR1 MDHEN and CDR2 SYDVKM. V trimming: 4 bases; J trimming: 4 bases; junction bases outside the gene matches: 21. The CDR3 is 21 residues long. The TCR originated in a man aged 70 or older with acute or convalescent COVID-19. Material: peripheral blood. The gene calls are TRBV28 and TRBJ1-4; 10 bases agree with TRBD1. The CDR3 nucleotides are TGTGCCAGCAGTTCCACATATCCGCTCCCGGGACAGGGGTTCGGTAATGAAAAACTGTTTTTT. Protein sequence: CASSSTYPLPGQGFGNEKLFF. Variable domain in full (rest from reference TRBV28 and TRBJ1-4): DVKVTQSSRYLVKRTGEKVFLECVQDMDHENMFWYRQDPGLGLRLIYFSYDVKMKEKGDIPEGYSVSREKKERFSLILESASTNQTSMYLCASSSTYPLPGQGFGNEKLFFGSGTQLSVL.